The rows below give T cell receptor beta chains drawn from one sample of a study of regulatory T cells in long-lasting Graves disease. TCRdb re-called the multiplex PCR reads through MiXCR, storing one row per CDR3 protein. The table has under 450,000 distinct CDR3 sequences, roughly 17% seen once. The same sample was also used in a study of T cells in Graves' hyperthyroidism and ophthalmopathy.

Sequenced here: peripheral blood mononuclear cells (PBMCs), sampled at new diagnosis, from a patient treated with antithyroid drugs. Receptors originate from a woman between 18 and 29 years old with Graves disease. Both conserved end residues are part of each CDR3. The order of the fields is D gene, V gene, J gene, clone size, CDR3 protein, CDR3 DNA. The D gene is left open where the match is weak. A row's size may be missing; if present it is once, few, many or a size class.

D: -; V: TRBV7-7; J: TRBJ2-3; size: few; CDR3: CASSKTGAPTDTQYF; DNA: TGTGCTAGCAGCAAGACGGGGGCCCCCACAGATACGCAGTATTTT
D: TRBD1; V: TRBV12-3/TRBV12-4; J: TRBJ1-2; size: many; CDR3: CASREGRGGGYTF; DNA: TGTGCCAGCAGAGAAGGCAGGGGGGGGGGCTACACCTTC
D: TRBD1; V: TRBV12-3/TRBV12-4; J: TRBJ1-3; size: many; CDR3: CASSPDRGGGNTIYF; DNA: TGTGCCAGCAGCCCCGACAGGGGAGGTGGAAACACCATATATTTT
D: TRBD1; V: TRBV12-3/TRBV12-4; J: TRBJ1-5; size: many; CDR3: CASSLGTGGGGNQPQHF; DNA: TGTGCCAGCAGTTTAGGAACAGGGGGTGGCGGCAATCAGCCCCAGCATTTT
D: -; V: TRBV18; J: TRBJ1-1; size: many; CDR3: CASSPPLAANTEAFF; DNA: TGTGCCAGCTCACCACCGTTGGCCGCGAACACTGAAGCTTTCTTT
D: -; V: TRBV7-8; J: TRBJ1-5; size: many; CDR3: CASSLSRGLGQPQHF; DNA: TGTGCCAGCAGCTTAAGTAGAGGGTTGGGGCAGCCCCAGCATTTT
D: TRBD2; V: TRBV9; J: TRBJ2-7; size: many; CDR3: CASSTSGVAYEQYF; DNA: TGTGCCAGCAGCACTAGCGGGGTGGCCTACGAGCAGTACTTC
D: -; V: TRBV19; J: TRBJ2-2; size: once; CDR3: CASSRERALRGELFF; DNA: TGTGCCAGTAGTAGAGAAAGGGCCCTTAGGGGGGAGCTGTTTTTT
D: TRBD2; V: TRBV7-9; J: TRBJ2-7; size: few; CDR3: CASSSEVGGLWEYEQYF; DNA: TGTGCCAGCAGCTCGGAGGTTGGGGGACTATGGGAATACGAGCAGTACTTC
D: -; V: TRBV3-1; J: TRBJ2-5; size: many; CDR3: CASSPPGPAQETQYF; DNA: TGTGCCAGCAGCCCACCCGGGCCAGCGCAAGAGACCCAGTACTTC
D: -; V: TRBV14; J: TRBJ2-5; size: -; CDR3: CGSSYKEVRGAQETQYF; DNA: TGTGGCAGCAGCTATAAGGAAGTTAGGGGAGCCCAAGAGACCCAGTACTTC
D: -; V: TRBV20-1; J: TRBJ2-6; size: many; CDR3: CSATHSGVDGANVLTF; DNA: TGCAGTGCTACCCATTCAGGGGTTGATGGGGCCAACGTCCTGACTTTC
D: -; V: TRBV30; J: TRBJ1-1; size: many; CDR3: CAWSGRGEAFF; DNA: TGTGCCTGGAGTGGGCGCGGTGAAGCTTTCTTT
D: TRBD2; V: TRBV5-1; J: TRBJ2-5; size: many; CDR3: CASSLSLAGGPQEAQYF; DNA: TGCGCCAGCAGCCTAAGCCTAGCGGGGGGTCCACAAGAGGCCCAGTACTTC
D: TRBD2; V: TRBV7-3; J: TRBJ2-3; size: many; CDR3: CASSLFTGGDTQYF; DNA: TGTGCCAGCAGCCTCTTCACGGGGGGGGATACGCAGTATTTT
D: -; V: TRBV28; J: TRBJ2-2; size: many; CDR3: CASSRRGELFF; DNA: TGTGCCAGCAGCCGCCGTGGGGAGCTGTTTTTT
D: -; V: TRBV2; J: TRBJ1-2; size: few; CDR3: CASSPTLTDGYTF; DNA: TGTGCCAGCAGTCCGACACTGACGGATGGCTACACCTTC
D: -; V: TRBV7-2; J: TRBJ2-7; size: many; CDR3: CASSGGPREYF; DNA: TGTGCCAGCAGCGGAGGGCCTCGTGAGTACTTC
D: TRBD2; V: TRBV20-1; J: TRBJ2-5; size: many; CDR3: CSARRLAIGETQYF; DNA: TGCAGTGCCCGGAGACTAGCGATCGGAGAGACCCAGTACTTC
D: -; V: TRBV12-3/TRBV12-4; J: TRBJ1-3; size: -; CDR3: CACRETSGNTIYF; DNA: TGTGCCTGCCGAGAAACCTCTGGAAACACCATATATTTT
D: TRBD1; V: TRBV6-2/TRBV6-3; J: TRBJ2-3; size: -; CDR3: CASSEVGGASTDTQYF; DNA: TGTGCCAGCAGTGAAGTAGGGGGCGCTAGCACAGATACGCAGTATTTT
D: TRBD2; V: TRBV30; J: TRBJ2-1; size: few; CDR3: CAWSVQLAGGQNQFF; DNA: TGTGCCTGGAGTGTACAACTAGCGGGGGGACAGAACCAGTTCTTC
D: TRBD1; V: TRBV18; J: TRBJ1-6; size: many; CDR3: CASSPGQENTEPKSPLHF; DNA: TGTGCCAGCTCACCTGGACAGGAGAACACCGAACCCAAATCACCCCTCCACTTT
D: TRBD1; V: TRBV29-1; J: TRBJ2-7; size: few; CDR3: CSVTGQSPREQYF; DNA: TGCAGCGTGACGGGACAGAGCCCTCGGGAGCAGTACTTC
D: -; V: TRBV30; J: TRBJ2-3; size: many; CDR3: CAWSVREGADTQYF; DNA: TGTGCCTGGAGTGTACGAGAGGGAGCAGATACGCAGTATTTT
D: TRBD1; V: TRBV30; J: TRBJ2-5; size: many; CDR3: CAWSVGQGAWETQYF; DNA: TGTGCCTGGAGTGTGGGACAGGGGGCGTGGGAGACCCAGTACTTC
D: TRBD1; V: TRBV4-1; J: TRBJ2-7; size: -; CDR3: CASSQRTGNHYEQYF; DNA: TGCGCCAGCAGCCAAAGGACAGGGAACCACTACGAGCAGTACTTC
D: -; V: TRBV20-1; J: TRBJ2-7; size: many; CDR3: CSDRTGRAFYEQYF; DNA: TGCAGTGATAGAACCGGGAGAGCTTTCTACGAGCAGTACTTC
D: -; V: TRBV5-1; J: TRBJ2-5; size: many; CDR3: CASSLRGGRQETQYF; DNA: TGCGCCAGCAGCTTGAGGGGGGGCCGACAAGAGACCCAGTACTTC
D: -; V: TRBV27; J: TRBJ2-7; size: many; CDR3: CASSPLSSGYEQYF; DNA: TGTGCCAGCTCCCCTTTATCGTCCGGCTACGAGCAGTACTTC
D: TRBD1; V: TRBV12-3/TRBV12-4; J: TRBJ2-5; size: many; CDR3: CASSSHGQGQETQYF; DNA: TGTGCCAGCAGCTCCCACGGACAGGGGCAAGAGACCCAGTACTTC
D: -; V: TRBV7-8; J: TRBJ2-6; size: many; CDR3: CASSPPGASGANVLTF; DNA: TGTGCCAGCAGCCCCCCAGGGGCCTCTGGGGCCAACGTCCTGACTTTC
D: -; V: TRBV24-1; J: TRBJ2-1; size: -; CDR3: CATRLGGGTDEQFF; DNA: TGTGCCACCCGCCTTGGGGGCGGTACAGATGAGCAGTTCTTC
D: TRBD1; V: TRBV5-1; J: TRBJ1-2; size: many; CDR3: CASSWTGGDLSGYTF; DNA: TGCGCCAGCAGCTGGACAGGGGGCGACTTATCTGGCTACACCTTC